These T cell receptor beta chains were read from a single sample in a study of blood T cells in healthy people across ages. Each CDR3 protein is one row after TCRdb ran MiXCR on the 5' RACE reads. The data contain some 920,000 distinct CDR3 sequences, 51% of them singletons. The sample consisted of blood. Receptors originate from a woman aged 55-75 years in good health. Both conserved end residues are part of each CDR3. A D gene is named only where the DNA matches it firmly. Clone size is given for some rows only: seen once, a few or many times, or a class if the clone is expanded.

clone size: .; D gene: .; CDR3 length: 13; J gene: TRBJ1-4; V gene: TRBV28; CDR3 DNA: TGTGCCAGCTTTGACAGAACAAATGAAAAACTGTTTTTT; CDR3 protein: CASFDRTNEKLFF
clone size: .; D gene: TRBD1; CDR3 length: 14; J gene: TRBJ1-4; V gene: TRBV5-6; CDR3 DNA: TGTGCCAGCAGCCCAGGGGGCGCGGTTGAAAAACTGTTTTTT; CDR3 protein: CASSPGGAVEKLFF
clone size: many; D gene: TRBD1; CDR3 length: 15; J gene: TRBJ1-4; V gene: TRBV2; CDR3 DNA: TGTGCCAGCAGGGCAAGCAGGGGGGCTAATGAAAAACTGTTTTTT; CDR3 protein: CASRASRGANEKLFF
clone size: few; D gene: TRBD2; CDR3 length: 15; J gene: TRBJ2-4; V gene: TRBV4-2; CDR3 DNA: TGTGCCAGCAGCCATCTACTAGCGGGTAAAAACATTCAGTACTTC; CDR3 protein: CASSHLLAGKNIQYF
clone size: .; D gene: .; CDR3 length: 13; J gene: TRBJ1-5; V gene: TRBV5-1; CDR3 DNA: TGTGCCAGCAGCTTAGCCGGGGACCAGCCCCAGCATTTT; CDR3 protein: CASSLAGDQPQHF
clone size: .; D gene: TRBD2; CDR3 length: 14; J gene: TRBJ2-5; V gene: TRBV5-8; CDR3 DNA: TGTGCCAGCAGCTCGCGGGGGGCTGTTGAGACCCAGTACTTC; CDR3 protein: CASSSRGAVETQYF
clone size: .; D gene: .; CDR3 length: 13; J gene: TRBJ2-7; V gene: TRBV21-1; CDR3 DNA: TGTGCCAGCAGCAAAGCTTGGGGGAACGAGCAGTACTTC; CDR3 protein: CASSKAWGNEQYF
clone size: .; D gene: .; CDR3 length: 15; J gene: TRBJ1-6; V gene: TRBV6-1; CDR3 DNA: TGTGCCAGCAGTCCCGGACGAACTTCCAATTCACCCCTCCACTTT; CDR3 protein: CASSPGRTSNSPLHF
clone size: .; D gene: .; CDR3 length: 15; J gene: TRBJ1-5; V gene: TRBV25-1; CDR3 DNA: TGTGCCAGCAGTCCCGGGGGTCGGGGAAGGCAGCCCCAGCATTTT; CDR3 protein: CASSPGGRGRQPQHF
clone size: .; D gene: TRBD2; CDR3 length: 16; J gene: TRBJ2-5; V gene: TRBV20-1; CDR3 DNA: TGCAGTGCTCGCACCTACGGGACTACCTACCAAGAGACCCAGTACTTC; CDR3 protein: CSARTYGTTYQETQYF
clone size: once; D gene: .; CDR3 length: 18; J gene: TRBJ2-1; V gene: TRBV7-2; CDR3 DNA: TGTGCCAGCAGCTTAGCTCAGCCCCTGGGGGCGCTTAGGAGTGAGCAGTTCTTC; CDR3 protein: CASSLAQPLGALRSEQFF
clone size: .; D gene: .; CDR3 length: 12; J gene: TRBJ1-1; V gene: TRBV12-3/TRBV12-4; CDR3 DNA: TGTGCCAGCACCGGGACAACTAGACATACTTTCTTT; CDR3 protein: CASTGTTRHTFF
clone size: .; D gene: TRBD2; CDR3 length: 16; J gene: TRBJ2-6; V gene: TRBV13; CDR3 DNA: TGTGCCAGCTCGTCGGGGGGACTTAGTGGGGCCAACGTCCTGACTTTC; CDR3 protein: CASSSGGLSGANVLTF
clone size: few; D gene: TRBD1; CDR3 length: 18; J gene: TRBJ2-1; V gene: TRBV5-1; CDR3 DNA: TGCGCCAGCAGCTTGGCCGGATCGAGGGGGCCTCGGTACAATGAGCAGTTCTTC; CDR3 protein: CASSLAGSRGPRYNEQFF
clone size: .; D gene: TRBD2; CDR3 length: 15; J gene: TRBJ2-1; V gene: TRBV3-1; CDR3 DNA: TGTGCCAGCAGCCAAGGGCGACTAGCGGGAAGTGAGCAGTTCTTC; CDR3 protein: CASSQGRLAGSEQFF
clone size: few; D gene: TRBD1; CDR3 length: 14; J gene: TRBJ2-7; V gene: TRBV20-1; CDR3 DNA: TGCAGTGCTCTCGACAGGGAACTTACCTACGAGCAGTACTTC; CDR3 protein: CSALDRELTYEQYF
clone size: .; D gene: .; CDR3 length: 12; J gene: TRBJ2-7; V gene: TRBV7-9; CDR3 DNA: TGTTCCAGCAGTTACGAGGGCCGGGAGCAGTACTTC; CDR3 protein: CSSSYEGREQYF
clone size: .; D gene: TRBD1; CDR3 length: 16; J gene: TRBJ2-7; V gene: TRBV5-6; CDR3 DNA: TGTGCCAGCAGCAAACCGGGACAGGGTGCCCACGGCGAGCAGTACTTC; CDR3 protein: CASSKPGQGAHGEQYF
clone size: few; D gene: TRBD2; CDR3 length: 15; J gene: TRBJ2-7; V gene: TRBV9; CDR3 DNA: TGTGCCAGCAGCGCTAGCGGCGGGAGGGCCACTGAGCAGTACTTC; CDR3 protein: CASSASGGRATEQYF
clone size: few; D gene: .; CDR3 length: 15; J gene: TRBJ2-5; V gene: TRBV7-2; CDR3 DNA: TGTGCCAGCAGCTTAGCGCTCGATCGTCGTGGGACCCAGTACTTC; CDR3 protein: CASSLALDRRGTQYF
clone size: .; D gene: .; CDR3 length: 10; J gene: TRBJ2-7; V gene: TRBV20-1; CDR3 DNA: TGCGGGGTTACGCGCTACGAGCAGTACTTC; CDR3 protein: CGVTRYEQYF
clone size: few; D gene: .; CDR3 length: 12; J gene: TRBJ1-2; V gene: TRBV28; CDR3 DNA: TGTGCCAGCAGTTTGATTAACTATGGCTACACCTTC; CDR3 protein: CASSLINYGYTF
clone size: .; D gene: .; CDR3 length: 16; J gene: TRBJ2-3; V gene: TRBV20-1; CDR3 DNA: TGCAGTGCTAGACCATTTTTGCCCCATCCCACAGATACGCAGTATTTT; CDR3 protein: CSARPFLPHPTDTQYF
clone size: once; D gene: .; CDR3 length: 12; J gene: TRBJ2-5; V gene: TRBV27; CDR3 DNA: TGTGCCAGCACCTCTTTAACGGGAAGGGTGTACTTC; CDR3 protein: CASTSLTGRVYF
clone size: .; D gene: .; CDR3 length: 14; J gene: TRBJ2-5; V gene: TRBV3-1; CDR3 DNA: TGTGCCAGCAGCGGATCGGGGACGTCGTGGACCCAGTACTTC; CDR3 protein: CASSGSGTSWTQYF
clone size: .; D gene: .; CDR3 length: 16; J gene: TRBJ2-3; V gene: TRBV27; CDR3 DNA: TGTGCCAGCAGTTATTTCGCGGGATTACGCACAGATACGCAGTATTTT; CDR3 protein: CASSYFAGLRTDTQYF
clone size: .; D gene: TRBD2; CDR3 length: 15; J gene: TRBJ2-2; V gene: TRBV29-1; CDR3 DNA: TGCAGCGTTCAAACTAGCGGGAGTTCAACCGGGGAGCTGTTTTTT; CDR3 protein: CSVQTSGSSTGELFF
clone size: once; D gene: TRBD2; CDR3 length: 16; J gene: TRBJ2-3; V gene: TRBV10-3; CDR3 DNA: TGTGCCATCAGTGGAAGGGCTAGCGGGAGTACGGATACGCAGTATTTT; CDR3 protein: CAISGRASGSTDTQYF
clone size: .; D gene: .; CDR3 length: 12; J gene: TRBJ1-1; V gene: TRBV7-2; CDR3 DNA: TGTGCCAGCAGCTGGTCTGGGGCTGAAGCTTTCTTT; CDR3 protein: CASSWSGAEAFF
clone size: .; D gene: .; CDR3 length: 15; J gene: TRBJ1-2; V gene: TRBV6-5; CDR3 DNA: TGTGCCATCGCTCGATCAGGGATCTCGGACTATGGCTACACCTTC; CDR3 protein: CAIARSGISDYGYTF
clone size: .; D gene: TRBD1; CDR3 length: 13; J gene: TRBJ2-3; V gene: TRBV20-1; CDR3 DNA: TGCAGTGCAAAAACAGGGGGCGCAGATACGCAGTATTTT; CDR3 protein: CSAKTGGADTQYF
clone size: .; D gene: .; CDR3 length: 13; J gene: TRBJ2-3; V gene: TRBV28; CDR3 DNA: TGTGCCAGCAAGGTCGGTAGCACAGATACGCAGTATTTT; CDR3 protein: CASKVGSTDTQYF
clone size: .; D gene: TRBD1; CDR3 length: 15; J gene: TRBJ2-1; V gene: TRBV9; CDR3 DNA: TGTGCCAGCAGCCCGCGGGACAGGGGATTGGATGAGCAGTTCTTC; CDR3 protein: CASSPRDRGLDEQFF
clone size: .; D gene: TRBD2; CDR3 length: 12; J gene: TRBJ2-1; V gene: TRBV6-6; CDR3 DNA: TGTGCCAGCAGTCAAACCTTAGCGGGACCGTTCTTC; CDR3 protein: CASSQTLAGPFF
clone size: .; D gene: .; CDR3 length: 15; J gene: TRBJ1-6; V gene: TRBV6-5; CDR3 DNA: TGTGCCAGCAGTTATAATGGACACTATAATTCACCCCTCCACTTT; CDR3 protein: CASSYNGHYNSPLHF
clone size: few; D gene: TRBD2; CDR3 length: 16; J gene: TRBJ2-1; V gene: TRBV7-2; CDR3 DNA: TGTGCCAGCAGCGATTATCAGGCGGGAGGGAAGAATGAGCAGTTCTTC; CDR3 protein: CASSDYQAGGKNEQFF
clone size: many; D gene: TRBD1; CDR3 length: 14; J gene: TRBJ2-7; V gene: TRBV29-1; CDR3 DNA: TGCAGCGCCCGAACCCGACAGGGAACCTACGAGCAGTACTTC; CDR3 protein: CSARTRQGTYEQYF
clone size: once; D gene: .; CDR3 length: 15; J gene: TRBJ2-7; V gene: TRBV2; CDR3 DNA: TGTGCCAGCACTTCGCGGGACTCCTCCTACAATGAGCAGTACTTC; CDR3 protein: CASTSRDSSYNEQYF
clone size: few; D gene: TRBD1; CDR3 length: 14; J gene: TRBJ2-7; V gene: TRBV7-9; CDR3 DNA: TGTGCCAGCAGCTTTCCGGGACAGGGGCGCGAGCAGTACTTC; CDR3 protein: CASSFPGQGREQYF
clone size: .; D gene: .; CDR3 length: 14; J gene: TRBJ2-7; V gene: TRBV20-1; CDR3 DNA: TGCAGTGCTAGAGATCCCGGGAGTGGCTACGAGCAGTACTTC; CDR3 protein: CSARDPGSGYEQYF
clone size: .; D gene: TRBD2; CDR3 length: 15; J gene: TRBJ2-3; V gene: TRBV20-1; CDR3 DNA: TGCAGTGCTGGTCCATCGGGGGGAGCCGCAGATACGCAGTATTTT; CDR3 protein: CSAGPSGGAADTQYF